The 20 T cell receptor beta chains below all came from one sample that was sequenced in a study of shared clonotypes between healthy human individuals. The protocol was immunoSEQ multiplex PCR, while the TCRdb copy is restricted to in-frame clones and leaves out a portion. The table lists around 500,000 clones, around 73% of them singletons, with about 12% in the top ten. The sample taken for sequencing was PBMCs. Receptors originate from a woman aged 40 to 55 in good health. Some clones in this sample may be carry-over from other donors' samples.

J is TRBJ2-1 and V is TRBV30, with no clear D. Trimming stripped 4 bases from V and 6 bases from J, with 10 bases between. CDR3 length: 12 residues. Looked up from germline, CDR1 is GTSNPN and CDR2 is SVGIG (reference sequence). The CDR3 loop is CAWNGPRNEQFF. The CDR3 region has the DNA TGTGCCTGGAACGGGCCACGCAATGAGCAGTTCTTC.

This chain uses TRBV6-5 with TRBJ2-2, with no clear D. V shed 7 bases and J shed 3 bases, with 9 bases lying between them. CDR1 is MNHEY and CDR2 is SVGAGI in the germline V gene. This CDR3 region has 13 residues. The CDR3 DNA is TGTGCCAGCACCCCTCTGGACACCGGGGAGCTGTTTTTT. Encoded protein: CASTPLDTGELFF.

The chain recombines TRBV5-1 with TRBJ2-1; TRBD2 matches at 11 bases. With V trimmed by 3 bases and J by 7 bases, 0 bases remained unmatched. In germline, CDR1 is SGHRS, CDR2 YFSETQ. This CDR3 is built from 13 residues. The chain's CDR3 is CASSWTSGNEQFF. The CDR3 DNA is TGCGCCAGCAGCTGGACTAGCGGGAATGAGCAGTTCTTC.

The chain has TRBV28 and TRBJ2-2; D is unclear. Germline CDR1 MDHEN, CDR2 SYDVKM. With 2 bases removed from V and 6 bases from J, the gap between germline ends came to 7 bases. The CDR3 contains 13 residues. The CDR3 DNA follows: TGTGCCAGCAGTTTAGAGAGCCCCGGGGAGCTGTTTTTT. Translating gives CASSLESPGELFF.

The chain joins TRBV6-6 to TRBJ2-5; D unresolved. Trimming took off 3 bases at V and 2 bases at J, with 10 bases between the two ends. The CDR3 length is 14 residues. Germline lookup yields CDR1 MNHNY and CDR2 SVGAGI (reference sequence). The CDR3 sequence is CASSYLVNQETQYF. The CDR3 DNA reads as TGTGCCAGCAGTTATCTCGTTAATCAAGAGACCCAGTACTTC.

CDR3 sequence: CATSEGYSRGNTEAFF. In DNA, the CDR3 is TGTGCCACCAGCGAGGGCTATAGCAGGGGAAACACTGAAGCTTTCTTT. The chain carries TRBV15 and TRBJ1-1, with D perhaps matching TRBD1 (6 bases). The V end was cut by 5 bases, the J end by 2 bases, with 18 bases between. Germline CDR1 and CDR2: LNHNV and YYDKDF (reference sequence). This CDR3 is built from 16 residues.

The chain combines TRBV6-5 with TRBJ2-2; D remains unclear. Trimming left V 2 bases short and J 3 bases short, with 1 base between. This CDR3 contains 12 residues. Germline assignment: CDR1 MNHEY and CDR2 SVGAGI. The CDR3 DNA sequence: TGTGCCAGCAGTTACGACACCGGGGAGCTGTTTTTT. Translating it yields CASSYDTGELFF.

The rearrangement links TRBV10-2 to TRBJ2-4; 7 nucleotides match TRBD1. Germline CDR1 reads WSHSY; CDR2 reads SAAADI. Losses at the gene ends were 6 bases for V and 0 bases for J; bases not matched to a gene: 8. The CDR3 runs 16 residues. CDR3 in amino acids: CASRIPGQLAKNIQYF. The CDR3 DNA follows: TGCGCCAGCAGAATCCCGGGACAGCTAGCCAAAAACATTCAGTACTTC.

With respect to this clone: A read error is the likely source, as a far larger clone sits one nucleotide away. The chain couples TRBV9 to TRBJ1-2; D remains ambiguous. Germline V gives CDR1 SGDLS, CDR2 YYNGEE. The CDR3 contains 16 residues. CDR3 sequence reads: CASSVGLGSSNYSYTF. DNA for the CDR3: TGTGCCAGCAGCGTAGGGTTGGGCAGCTCTAACTATAGCTACACCTTC.

This chain connects TRBV7-9 to TRBJ2-5, with D uncertain. Germline V CDR1 and CDR2: SEHNR, FQNEAQ (reference sequence). The CDR3 extends over 13 amino acids. Trimming left V 2 bases short and J 1 base short, with 5 bases between. The CDR3 DNA reads TGTGCCAGCAGCTTATCGATCCAAGAGACCCAGTACTTC. Its protein product is CASSLSIQETQYF.

This clone occurred once. The rearrangement uses TRBV28 and TRBJ1-3, with D perhaps matching TRBD1 (6 bases). The CDR3 length is 14 residues. Germline values: CDR1 MDHEN, CDR2 SYDVKM. V was clipped by 4 bases and J by 3 bases, with 10 bases between them. CDR3 DNA: TGTGCCAGCAGTTCATTCAGGGGTGGAAACACCATATATTTT. Its translation is CASSSFRGGNTIYF.

The genes are TRBV30 and TRBJ1-6, with unresolved D. Trimming took off 0 bases at V and 7 bases at J, with 7 bases between the two ends. The CDR3 sequence is 13 residues long. Per the germline V gene, CDR1 is GTSNPN and CDR2 is SVGIG (reference sequence). The CDR3 here is CAWSVGGNSPLHF. Here the CDR3 DNA reads TGTGCCTGGAGTGTAGGAGGAAATTCACCCCTCCACTTT.

The chain links TRBV27 to TRBJ2-4; perhaps TRBD1 as D (8 bases). Per the germline V gene, CDR1 is MNHEY and CDR2 is SMNVEV (reference sequence). The CDR3 length is 15 residues. V lost 4 bases and J 6 bases, leaving 16 bases between the germline ends. CDR3 sequence reads: CASSSGQGGGNIQYF. Written as DNA, the CDR3 is TGTGCCAGCAGTTCCGGACAGGGAGGGGGAAACATTCAGTACTTC.

V is TRBV27 and J is TRBJ2-7; D remains unclear. Trimming took off 3 bases at V and 7 bases at J, with 25 bases between the two ends. CDR3 size: 17 residues. The germline V gene has CDR1 MNHEY and CDR2 SMNVEV (reference sequence). CDR3 in DNA: TGTGCCAGCAGTTTTTGGCCCAGTCCGTCCAGGAAGGGTGAGCAGTACTTC. It encodes CASSFWPSPSRKGEQYF.

The chain joins TRBV6-1 to TRBJ2-3; D possibly corresponds to TRBD1 (5 bases). The V end was cut by 5 bases, the J end by 4 bases, with 13 bases between. This CDR3 comprises 14 residues. CDR1 and CDR2 from the germline V gene are MNHNS and SASEGT. CDR3 sequence reads: CASSRQRFPDTQYF. CDR3 in DNA: TGTGCCAGCAGTCGACAGCGTTTCCCAGATACGCAGTATTTT.

J is TRBJ2-7 and V is TRBV5-4, with 11 bases matching TRBD2. Trimming cost V 4 bases and J 1 base; bases outside gene matches: 4. Germline CDR1 SGHNT, CDR2 YYREEE (reference sequence). This CDR3 spans 15 amino acids. The CDR3 sequence is CASSKTSGISYEQYF. The CDR3 region has the DNA TGTGCCAGCAGCAAGACTAGCGGGATATCCTACGAGCAGTACTTC.

The V call is TRBV2, the J call TRBJ1-2; unclear D gene. Germline CDR1 SNHLY, CDR2 FYNNEI. This CDR3 spans 14 amino acids. The V end was cut by 6 bases, the J end by 4 bases, with 15 bases between. The CDR3 spells CASRSAAVRYGYTF. For the CDR3, the DNA is TGTGCCAGCAGGTCGGCGGCAGTACGCTATGGCTACACCTTC.

V is TRBV7-2 and J is TRBJ2-7, with D possibly being TRBD1 or TRBD2 (5 bases each). Germline-derived CDR1 and CDR2 are SGHTA and FQGNSA. The CDR3 spans 17 residues. With 2 bases removed from V and 9 bases from J, the gap between germline ends came to 26 bases. CDR3 coding DNA: TGTGCCAGCAGCTTAAGAACGGCCGGGGCAGTTGGCCGAGGGCAGTACTTC. Translated: CASSLRTAGAVGRGQYF.

The rearrangement uses TRBV4-2 and TRBJ1-1; D ambiguous. The germline CDR1 and CDR2 sequences are LGHNA and YNFKEQ. V lost 0 bases to trimming and J lost 0 bases, with 5 bases between them. The CDR3 extends over 14 amino acids. CDR3 region: CASSQESLNTEAFF. CDR3 coding DNA: TGTGCCAGCAGCCAAGAGAGCCTGAACACTGAAGCTTTCTTT.

The V call is TRBV11-2, the J call TRBJ2-4, with a possible D match to TRBD2 (5 bases). Germline V gene lookup returns CDR1 SGHAT and CDR2 FQNNGV. The CDR3 loop spans 18 amino acids. V shed 2 bases and J shed 1 base, with 18 bases lying between them. For the CDR3, the DNA is TGTGCCAGCAGCTTAAGGCTCCTAGCCCGCGGTGCCAAAAACATTCAGTACTTC. Its protein is CASSLRLLARGAKNIQYF.